This T cell receptor (beta chain) was recorded in a study of T-cell reconstitution after alpha-beta-depleted transplantation in children. A remark on this clonotype: What it recognizes is unknown.

The ends were cut back, 5 bases at V and 1 base at J, with 14 bases in the middle. Germline V gene sequence: CDR1 SEHNR, CDR2 FQNEAQ (reference sequence). This CDR3 comprises 15 residues. Findings of the study overall: Most T-cell counts and diversity one year after the transplant came from T cells that were newly produced. Day-60 TCRbeta diversity that was high in some patients was derived from surviving recipient T cells and thymic progenitors.

Unique molecular identifiers were incorporated into the prepared TCRbeta library. TCRdb called the PCR reads again in MiXCR, with one record for every CDR3 protein. The sample has fewer than 550,000 distinct CDR3 sequences, approximately 10% seen once; the top ten hold approximately 14%. The chain joins TRBV7-9 to TRBJ1-2; D unresolved. The sequencing used PBMCs, mostly from graft donor cells, collected 180 days after TCRalphabeta/CD19-depleted stem cell transplant. The origin of this receptor is a female patient aged 2 to 10 who had a stem cell transplant for aplastic anemia, so the T cells may come from the graft donor. The CDR3 sequence is CASSPPLPVNYGYTF. As DNA, the CDR3 is TGTGCCAGCAGCCCGCCCCTGCCAGTTAACTATGGCTACACCTTC.